This T cell receptor beta chain was captured by sequencing in a study of PD-L1 blockade in urothelial cancer. Background on the study: Peripheral blood specimens exhibited a median yield of 141,255 T cells.

Assay: immunoSEQ multiplex PCR; the TCRdb copy retains only in-frame clones and omits some. The table has almost 30,000 clones, over 75% seen once. The germline V gene encodes CDR1 SGHVS and CDR2 FNYEAQ. The trim removed 2 bases at V and 5 bases at J, leaving 2 bases unmatched. The CDR3 has 13 amino acids. Locally advanced or metastatic urothelial carcinoma affected all patients. Specimen: PBMCs, collected around atezolizumab (anti-PD-L1) treatment. This clonotype originated in a man aged 50 to 59 with urothelial cancer. The J gene is TRBJ2-5, the V gene TRBV7-6, with 7 bases fitting TRBD1. CDR3 residues: CASSLSRGETQYF. The CDR3 nucleotides are TGTGCCAGCAGCTTAAGCAGGGGGGAGACCCAGTACTTC.